These T cell receptor beta chains were read from a single sample in a study of shared clonotypes between healthy human individuals. Repertoires were generated with immunoSEQ multiplex PCR, while TCRdb's copy carries only in-frame clones and drops some. The sample has about 870,000 clones, 80% to 95% seen once. Sequencing was performed on naive CD8+ T cells sorted from blood. The source of these receptors is a man younger than 40 in good health. CDR3s include the opening cysteine and the closing phenylalanine or tryptophan. Each record gives: D gene, V gene, J gene, clone size, CDR3 DNA, CDR3 protein. A D gene is named only where the DNA matches it firmly. Some rows have no size entry. The others give once, few or many, or a class for an expanded clone.

d_call: .
v_call: TRBV19
j_call: TRBJ2-7
clone_size: .
cdr3_nt: TGTGCCAGTAGTGTCCGAGACAGCTTCTGGGAGCAGTACTTC
cdr3_aa: CASSVRDSFWEQYF

d_call: TRBD1
v_call: TRBV27
j_call: TRBJ2-2
clone_size: .
cdr3_nt: TGTGCCAGCAGTTTATCGGGGACAGGGACCACCGGGGAGCTGTTTTTT
cdr3_aa: CASSLSGTGTTGELFF

d_call: .
v_call: TRBV6-6
j_call: TRBJ2-3
clone_size: .
cdr3_nt: TGTGCCAGCAGTCAACCAACAGATACGCAGTATTTT
cdr3_aa: CASSQPTDTQYF

d_call: .
v_call: TRBV27
j_call: TRBJ2-2
clone_size: .
cdr3_nt: TGTGCCAGCAGTTTAACGAGAGGACAGCATATAAACACCGGGGAGCTGTTTTTT
cdr3_aa: CASSLTRGQHINTGELFF

d_call: .
v_call: TRBV7-3
j_call: TRBJ2-1
clone_size: .
cdr3_nt: TGTGCCAGCAGCTCGCGACTAGGGAATTACAATGAGCAGTTCTTC
cdr3_aa: CASSSRLGNYNEQFF

d_call: .
v_call: TRBV27
j_call: TRBJ1-5
clone_size: .
cdr3_nt: TGTGCCAGCAGTGGACGAGGGAGGCCTAATCAGCCCCAGCATTTT
cdr3_aa: CASSGRGRPNQPQHF

d_call: TRBD2
v_call: TRBV7-3
j_call: TRBJ2-1
clone_size: .
cdr3_nt: TGTGCCAGCAGCTTAAGAGCTAGCGGGGATGCCTACAATGAGCAGTTCTTC
cdr3_aa: CASSLRASGDAYNEQFF

d_call: TRBD2
v_call: TRBV28
j_call: TRBJ2-1
clone_size: .
cdr3_nt: TGTGCCAGCAGTCCCCGATTAGCGGGAGGCGGGAATGAGCAGTTCTTC
cdr3_aa: CASSPRLAGGGNEQFF

d_call: TRBD2
v_call: TRBV7-8
j_call: TRBJ2-1
clone_size: .
cdr3_nt: TGTGCCAGCAGCTCTCTTCTAGCGGGGCTATACAATGAGCAGTTCTTC
cdr3_aa: CASSSLLAGLYNEQFF

d_call: .
v_call: TRBV5-4
j_call: TRBJ2-2
clone_size: .
cdr3_nt: TGTGCCAGCAGCTTAAAAGGGACCACAAACACCGGGGAGCTGTTTTTT
cdr3_aa: CASSLKGTTNTGELFF

d_call: .
v_call: TRBV21-1
j_call: TRBJ2-2
clone_size: .
cdr3_nt: TGTGCCAGCAGCCGGGGAGGCCTTAGCGGGCCATACACCGGGGAGCTGTTTTTT
cdr3_aa: CASSRGGLSGPYTGELFF

d_call: .
v_call: TRBV9
j_call: TRBJ1-1
clone_size: .
cdr3_nt: TGTGCCAGCAGCGTAGCCGAGACGTTCGGCAGGATGAACACTGAAGCTTTCTTT
cdr3_aa: CASSVAETFGRMNTEAFF

d_call: .
v_call: TRBV6-1
j_call: TRBJ2-7
clone_size: .
cdr3_nt: TGTGCCAGCAGTGAAGAGGCAGGGCTGGGATACGAGCAGTACTTC
cdr3_aa: CASSEEAGLGYEQYF

d_call: TRBD2
v_call: TRBV5-1
j_call: TRBJ2-7
clone_size: .
cdr3_nt: TGCGCCAGCAGCCTTAGCGGGAGGGCCTACGAGCAGTACTTC
cdr3_aa: CASSLSGRAYEQYF

d_call: .
v_call: TRBV11-3
j_call: TRBJ1-1
clone_size: once
cdr3_nt: TGTGCCAGCAGCGGGGTGACCGGGCCGAACACTGAAGCTTTCTTT
cdr3_aa: CASSGVTGPNTEAFF

d_call: .
v_call: TRBV27
j_call: TRBJ2-2
clone_size: once
cdr3_nt: TGTGCCAGCAGTCGAATGAGGGTGGAGGGCACCGGGGAGCTGTTTTTT
cdr3_aa: CASSRMRVEGTGELFF

d_call: .
v_call: TRBV29-1
j_call: TRBJ2-7
clone_size: .
cdr3_nt: TGCAGCGTTGAAGCCGGGACCACACTTTACGAGCAGTACTTC
cdr3_aa: CSVEAGTTLYEQYF

d_call: .
v_call: TRBV10-3
j_call: TRBJ2-7
clone_size: once
cdr3_nt: TGTGCCATCAGTGAGCCACGGGATGTGTACGAGCAGTACTTC
cdr3_aa: CAISEPRDVYEQYF

d_call: .
v_call: TRBV5-6
j_call: TRBJ2-2
clone_size: .
cdr3_nt: TGTGCCAGCAGCCCAGGGTCAGGGGAGCTGTTTTTT
cdr3_aa: CASSPGSGELFF